This T cell receptor (beta chain) was profiled in a study of blood T cell repertoires in COVID-19. The table came from immunoSEQ multiplex PCR; TCRdb's copy has only in-frame clones and leaves some out. The table records some 83,000 clones, less than 90% of them present only once. The CDR3 is 12 amino acids. Per germline, CDR1 SNHLY and CDR2 FYNNEI. The germline V and J ends were trimmed by 9 bases and 8 bases, with 15 bases remaining between them. Sequencing was performed on peripheral blood. This TCR was recovered from a man between 45 and 60 years old with acute or convalescent COVID-19. This chain joins TRBV2 and TRBJ2-3; weak D call: TRBD2 (6 bases). CDR3 in DNA: TGTGCCAGTCTAGCGAACGGGGGTACGCAGTATTTT. Translation: CASLANGGTQYF. Together with reference TRBV2 and TRBJ2-3, the CDR3 gives the full variable domain: EPEVTQTPSHQVTQMGQEVILRCVPISNHLYFYWYRQILGQKVEFLVSFYNNEISEKSEIFDDQFSVERPDGSNFTLKIRSTKLEDSAMYFCASLANGGTQYFGPGTRLTVL.